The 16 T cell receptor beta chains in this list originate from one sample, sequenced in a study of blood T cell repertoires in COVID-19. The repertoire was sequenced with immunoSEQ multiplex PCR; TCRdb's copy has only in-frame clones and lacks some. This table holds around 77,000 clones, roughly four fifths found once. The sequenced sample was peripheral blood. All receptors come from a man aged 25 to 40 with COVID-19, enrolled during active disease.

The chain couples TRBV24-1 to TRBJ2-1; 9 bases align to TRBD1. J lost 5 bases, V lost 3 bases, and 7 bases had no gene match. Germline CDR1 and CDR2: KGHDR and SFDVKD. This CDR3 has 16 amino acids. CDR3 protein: CATSDRTGESNNEQFF. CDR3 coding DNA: TGTGCCACCAGTGATAGGACAGGGGAGAGCAACAATGAGCAGTTCTTC.

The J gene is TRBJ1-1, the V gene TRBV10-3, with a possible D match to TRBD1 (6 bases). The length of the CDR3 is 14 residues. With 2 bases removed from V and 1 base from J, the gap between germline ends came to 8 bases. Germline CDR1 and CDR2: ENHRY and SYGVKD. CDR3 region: CAISEGRGNTEAFF. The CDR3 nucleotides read TGTGCCATCAGTGAGGGCAGGGGGAACACTGAAGCTTTCTTT.

CDR3 in amino acids: CASSSRSDTQYF. The DNA for the CDR3 is TGTGCCAGCAGTAGCAGGTCGGATACGCAGTATTTT. This chain joins TRBV27 and TRBJ2-3; D is unresolved. The CDR3 length is 12 residues. Germline values: CDR1 MNHEY, CDR2 SMNVEV (reference sequence). V gave up 5 bases and J gave up 6 bases, with 9 bases separating them.

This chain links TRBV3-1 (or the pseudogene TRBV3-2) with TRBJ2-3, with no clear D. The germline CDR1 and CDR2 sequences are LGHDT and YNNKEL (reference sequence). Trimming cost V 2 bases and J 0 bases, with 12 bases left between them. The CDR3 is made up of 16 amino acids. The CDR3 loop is CASSQLYGPSTDTQYF. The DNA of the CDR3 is TGTGCCAGCAGCCAACTCTATGGGCCTAGCACAGATACGCAGTATTTT.

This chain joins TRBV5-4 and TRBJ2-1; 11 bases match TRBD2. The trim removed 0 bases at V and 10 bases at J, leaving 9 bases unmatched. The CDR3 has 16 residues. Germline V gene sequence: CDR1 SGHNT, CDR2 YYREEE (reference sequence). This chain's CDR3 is CASSLESRLAGNEQFF. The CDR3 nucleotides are TGTGCCAGCAGCTTGGAGTCTCGACTAGCGGGGAACGAGCAGTTCTTC. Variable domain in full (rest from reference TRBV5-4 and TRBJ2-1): ETGVTQSPTHLIKTRGQQVTLRCSSQSGHNTVSWYQQALGQGPQFIFQYYREEENGRGNFPPRFSGLQFPNYSSELNVNALELDDSALYLCASSLESRLAGNEQFFGPGTRLTVL.

The CDR3 here is CAWGRGQGVNTEAFF. CDR3 DNA: TGTGCCTGGGGGCGGGGGCAGGGTGTGAACACTGAAGCTTTCTTT. This chain uses TRBV30 with TRBJ1-1; D might be TRBD1 (6 bases). V was trimmed by 5 bases and J by 0 bases, leaving 16 bases between them. Looked up from germline, CDR1 is GTSNPN and CDR2 is SVGIG (reference sequence). The CDR3 has 15 amino acids. The whole variable domain, remainder taken from reference TRBV30 and TRBJ1-1, is SQTIHQWPATLVQPVGSPLSLECTVEGTSNPNLYWYRQAAGRGLQLLFYSVGIGQISSEVPQNLSASRPQDRQFILSSKKLLLSDSGFYLCAWGRGQGVNTEAFFGQGTRLTVV.

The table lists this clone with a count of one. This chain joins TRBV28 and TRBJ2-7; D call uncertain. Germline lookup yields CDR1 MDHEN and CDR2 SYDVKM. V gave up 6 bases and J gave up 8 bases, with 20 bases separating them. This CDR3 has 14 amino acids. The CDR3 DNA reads TGTGCCAGCAGCCCGCGGTCCTACGCTACGAAGCAGTACTTC. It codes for CASSPRSYATKQYF. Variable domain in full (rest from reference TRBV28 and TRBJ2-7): DVKVTQSSRYLVKRTGEKVFLECVQDMDHENMFWYRQDPGLGLRLIYFSYDVKMKEKGDIPEGYSVSREKKERFSLILESASTNQTSMYLCASSPRSYATKQYFGPGTRLTVT.

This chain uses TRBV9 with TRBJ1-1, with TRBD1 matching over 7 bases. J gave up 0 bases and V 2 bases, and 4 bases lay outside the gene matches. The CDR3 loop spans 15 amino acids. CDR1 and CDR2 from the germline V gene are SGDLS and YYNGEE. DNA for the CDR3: TGTGCCAGCAGCGTCCAGGGACAGCTGAACACTGAAGCTTTCTTT. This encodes CASSVQGQLNTEAFF.

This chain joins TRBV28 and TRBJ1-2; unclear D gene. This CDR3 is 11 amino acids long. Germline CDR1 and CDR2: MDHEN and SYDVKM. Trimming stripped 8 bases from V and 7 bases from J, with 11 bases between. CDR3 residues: CASESSPGYTF. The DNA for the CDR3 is TGTGCCAGCGAGTCCTCCCCTGGCTACACCTTC.

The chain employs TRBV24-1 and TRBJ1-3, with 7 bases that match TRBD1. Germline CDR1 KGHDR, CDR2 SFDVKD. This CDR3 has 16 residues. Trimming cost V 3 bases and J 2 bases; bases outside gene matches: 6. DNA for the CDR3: TGTGCCACCAGTGATCGCAGGGGGGAAACTGGAAACACCATATATTTT. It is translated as CATSDRRGETGNTIYF.

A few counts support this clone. The DNA of the CDR3 is TGTGCCAGCAGTAATAGGGACAGGTATCTCTACGAGCAGTACTTC. It codes for CASSNRDRYLYEQYF. This chain links TRBV27 with TRBJ2-7; 8 nucleotides line up with TRBD1. Trimming cost V 5 bases and J 3 bases; bases outside gene matches: 9. CDR3 length: 15 residues. Germline V lookup: CDR1 MNHEY, CDR2 SMNVEV (reference sequence).

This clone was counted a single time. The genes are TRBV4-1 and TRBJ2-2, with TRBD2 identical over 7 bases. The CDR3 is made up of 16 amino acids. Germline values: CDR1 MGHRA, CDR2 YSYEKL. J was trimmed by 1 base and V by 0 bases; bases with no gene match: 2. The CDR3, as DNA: TGCGCCAGCAGCCAAGACGGCGGGGGGAACACCGGGGAGCTGTTTTTT. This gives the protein CASSQDGGGNTGELFF.

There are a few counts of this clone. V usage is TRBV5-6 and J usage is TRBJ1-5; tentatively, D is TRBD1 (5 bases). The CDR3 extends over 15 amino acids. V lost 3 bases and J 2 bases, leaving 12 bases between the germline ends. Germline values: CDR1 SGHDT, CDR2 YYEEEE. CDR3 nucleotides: TGTGCCAGCAGCTCGCAGGGTCGGGGCAATCAGCCCCAGCATTTT. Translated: CASSSQGRGNQPQHF.

This CDR3 reads CATSDRLASPVMYEQYF. The CDR3 DNA sequence: TGTGCCACCAGTGACCGCCTAGCAAGTCCGGTTATGTACGAGCAGTACTTC. The rearrangement joins TRBV24-1 to TRBJ2-7; a possible D gene is TRBD2 (5 bases). Trimming removed 4 bases from V and 4 bases from J, with 22 bases in between. Germline V gene lookup returns CDR1 KGHDR and CDR2 SFDVKD. The CDR3 totals 17 residues.

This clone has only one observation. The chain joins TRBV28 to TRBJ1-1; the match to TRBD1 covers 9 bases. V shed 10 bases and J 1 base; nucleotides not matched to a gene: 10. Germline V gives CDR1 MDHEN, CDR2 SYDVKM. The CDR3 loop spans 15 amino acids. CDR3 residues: CATLGGGQGNTEAFF. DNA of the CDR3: TGTGCCACCCTAGGTGGGGGACAGGGGAACACTGAAGCTTTCTTT. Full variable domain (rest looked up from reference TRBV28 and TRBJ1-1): DVKVTQSSRYLVKRTGEKVFLECVQDMDHENMFWYRQDPGLGLRLIYFSYDVKMKEKGDIPEGYSVSREKKERFSLILESASTNQTSMYLCATLGGGQGNTEAFFGQGTRLTVV.

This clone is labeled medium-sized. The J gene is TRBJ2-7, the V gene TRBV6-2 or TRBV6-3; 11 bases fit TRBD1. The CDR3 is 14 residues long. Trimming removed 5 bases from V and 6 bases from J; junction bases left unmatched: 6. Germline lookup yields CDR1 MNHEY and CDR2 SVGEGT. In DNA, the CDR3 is TGTGCCAGCAGTGCCGGACAGGGGGCGAGCGAGCAGTACTTC. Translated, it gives CASSAGQGASEQYF.